Below, 21 T cell receptor beta chains from the same sample are listed, as sequenced in a study of blood T cells in healthy people across ages. A second PCR, run for about 7 to 12 cycles, used a sample-barcoded 5' primer plus a J-beta primer mix. MiXCR was run by TCRdb on the 5' RACE reads, yielding one entry per CDR3 protein. The table shows fewer than 2 million distinct CDR3 sequences, with approximately 40% occurring only once. Material: blood. Receptor source: a human donor in good health.

This clonotype was observed many times. The V gene is TRBV25-1, the J gene TRBJ2-1; D gene unclear. Germline CDR1 and CDR2: MGHDK and SYGVNS. The CDR3 consists of 11 residues. With 4 bases removed from V and 5 bases from J, the gap between germline ends came to 3 bases. The CDR3 nucleotides are TGTGCCAGCAGTGGGGACAATGAGCAGTTCTTC. Protein sequence: CASSGDNEQFF.

The chain recombines TRBV29-1 with TRBJ2-3; 10 bases are shared with TRBD1. Germline assignment: CDR1 SQVTM and CDR2 ANQGSEA. The CDR3 extends over 15 amino acids. Unmatched junction bases numbered 9, after V lost 5 bases and J lost 4 bases. The CDR3 nucleotides are TGCAGCGTTTACCACCGGGACAGGGGTCCAGATACGCAGTATTTT. Protein product: CSVYHRDRGPDTQYF.

The chain couples TRBV12-3 or TRBV12-4 to TRBJ2-1, with D perhaps matching TRBD2 (5 bases). V was pared by 1 base and J by 3 bases, with 7 bases between. The CDR3 runs to 14 residues. CDR3 nucleotide sequence: TGTGCCAGCAGTTTAGGGCGGGTCTACAATGAGCAGTTCTTC. It translates to CASSLGRVYNEQFF.

The genes are TRBV11-2 and TRBJ2-3; 11 bases align to TRBD2. Trimming removed 3 bases from V and 4 bases from J; junction bases left unmatched: 3. The CDR3 extends over 15 amino acids. Germline lookup yields CDR1 SGHAT and CDR2 FQNNGV. This chain's CDR3 is CASSFLAGGPDTQYF. CDR3 DNA: TGTGCCAGCAGCTTTCTAGCGGGGGGCCCAGATACGCAGTATTTT. Full variable domain (remainder filled in from reference TRBV11-2 and TRBJ2-3): EAGVAQSPRYKIIEKRQSVAFWCNPISGHATLYWYQQILGQGPKLLIQFQNNGVVDDSQLPKDRFSAERLKGVDSTLKIQPAKLEDSAVYLCASSFLAGGPDTQYFGPGTRLTVL.

There are many counts of this clonotype. The rearrangement links TRBV12-3 or TRBV12-4 to TRBJ2-7, with 12 nucleotides matching TRBD2. The ends lost 1 base at V and 4 bases at J; junction bases unmatched: 5. The CDR3 has 16 residues. CDR3 amino acids: CASSLVYGTSGYEQYF. The CDR3 bases are TGTGCCAGCAGTTTAGTATATGGGACTAGCGGGTACGAGCAGTACTTC.

This clonotype was observed a few times. The DNA for the CDR3 is TGTGCCAGCAGCCTTGACAGGGGGCGAGCTTCCTCCTACGAGCAGTACTTC. It specifies CASSLDRGRASSYEQYF. The chain employs TRBV7-6 and TRBJ2-7, with 10 bases aligning to TRBD1. V lost 5 bases and J lost 0; bases outside the gene matches: 10. This CDR3 comprises 17 residues. Germline-derived CDR1 and CDR2 are SGHVS and FNYEAQ.

The genes are TRBV12-3 or TRBV12-4 and TRBJ2-3; D is unclear. V lost 6 bases and J lost 1, with 14 bases in between. The CDR3 runs 15 residues. The CDR3: CASSYAGSGTDTQYF. As DNA, the CDR3 is TGTGCCAGCAGCTATGCAGGATCCGGCACAGATACGCAGTATTTT.

The rearrangement links TRBV2 to TRBJ1-1; D might be TRBD1 (5 bases). The CDR3 extends over 15 amino acids. Per germline, CDR1 SNHLY and CDR2 FYNNEI. The V gene lost 3 bases and the J gene lost 3 bases, with 14 bases spanning the gap. This CDR3 is CASSEVGGGDTEAFF. The CDR3 DNA follows: TGTGCCAGCAGTGAGGTTGGCGGGGGTGACACTGAAGCTTTCTTT.

The chain joins TRBV7-9 to TRBJ1-1, with unresolved D. The V end was cut by 6 bases, the J end by 5 bases, with 13 bases between. The germline V gene encodes CDR1 SEHNR and CDR2 FQNEAQ (reference sequence). The CDR3 is 13 amino acids. The CDR3 sequence: CASRATAPTEAFF. DNA of the CDR3: TGTGCCAGCAGAGCGACGGCCCCTACTGAAGCTTTCTTT.

This clonotype was seen only a few times. This sequence joins TRBV4-3 and TRBJ2-3; the match to TRBD2 covers 8 bases. From germline, CDR1 is LGHNA and CDR2 YSLEER. The CDR3 sequence is 18 residues long. Trimming took 2 bases from V and 2 from J; bases not matched to a gene: 12. DNA for the CDR3: TGCGCCAGCAGCCAAAGGAGCGGGGGCCACCTTCCCACAGATACGCAGTATTTT. Encoded protein: CASSQRSGGHLPTDTQYF.

This clonotype was seen just once. The chain is built from TRBV4-1 and TRBJ1-1, with D maybe TRBD1 (6 bases). V was pared by 1 base and J by 3 bases, with 12 bases between. Germline V CDR1 and CDR2: MGHRA, YSYEKL. CDR3 length: 15 amino acids. DNA of the CDR3: TGCGCCAGCAGCCAAGTTAGGGGGGCGTACACTGAAGCTTTCTTT. Translated: CASSQVRGAYTEAFF.

The gene calls are TRBV10-3 and TRBJ2-1; 7 nucleotides match TRBD2. CDR3 length: 14 amino acids. V gave up 7 bases and J gave up 9 bases; unmatched junction bases: 12. Germline CDR1 reads ENHRY; CDR2 reads SYGVKD. CDR3 in DNA: TGTGCCATCAATCCCAGGGAGGCGGGAGCTGAGCAGTTCTTC. This translates into CAINPREAGAEQFF.

In nucleotides, the CDR3 is TGCAGTGCTAGGGGGGACGGGAACTACGAGCAGTACTTC. Protein sequence: CSARGDGNYEQYF. The chain is built from TRBV20-1 and TRBJ2-5, with D perhaps being TRBD1 or TRBD2 (5 bases each). The closer fit of TRBJ2-7 to the DNA end suggests the J call may be wrong. CDR3 length: 13 residues. The germline V gene encodes CDR1 DFQATT and CDR2 SNEGSKA (reference sequence).

The chain uses TRBV13 and TRBJ2-5; no clear D gene. Gene TRBJ2-7 matches the end of the DNA better, so the J call may be wrong. Germline CDR1 reads PRHDT; CDR2 reads FYEKMQ (reference sequence). The CDR3 consists of 14 residues. CDR3 residues: CASSLPTRSYEQYF. The CDR3 DNA sequence: TGTGCCAGCAGCCTCCCTACCAGATCCTACGAGCAGTACTTC.

The rearrangement links TRBV10-3 to TRBJ2-1; D is ambiguous. This CDR3 is built from 15 residues. CDR1 is ENHRY, CDR2 SYGVKD, per germline. V dropped 11 bases and J dropped 7 bases, with 24 bases sitting between them. The CDR3 DNA reads TGTGCCGCCGGACCCCCTCCGGGTCTTAATAATGAGCAGTTCTTC. Translated, it gives CAAGPPPGLNNEQFF.

This chain connects TRBV2 to TRBJ1-5, with 10 bases identical to TRBD1. With V trimmed by 6 bases and J by 12 bases, 5 bases remained unmatched. Germline CDR1 is SNHLY and CDR2 is FYNNEI. This CDR3 comprises 12 residues. The CDR3 DNA reads TGTGCCAGCAGAGGACAGGGGGTCAACCAGCATTTT. It yields the protein CASRGQGVNQHF.

This clonotype has a count of ten or more. The gene calls are TRBV10-3 and TRBJ2-5; TRBD1 or TRBD2 may be the D gene (5 bases each). The V gene's germline CDR1 is ENHRY and CDR2 SYGVKD. Between the trimmed V and J ends, which lost 3 bases and 2 bases, there was a span of 13 bases. The CDR3 spans 15 residues. The CDR3 sequence is CAISDPGRKQETQYF. The DNA for the CDR3 is TGTGCCATCAGTGACCCGGGACGCAAACAAGAGACCCAGTACTTC.

V and J are TRBV5-1 and TRBJ2-7; tentative D call: TRBD2 (5 bases). The CDR3 is 14 amino acids. CDR1 and CDR2 from the germline V gene are SGHRS and YFSETQ. Trimming pared 0 bases from V and 3 bases from J, leaving 10 bases between. The CDR3 DNA is TGCGCCAGCAGCTTGGTAGCGAGCTACTACGAGCAGTACTTC. The encoded protein is CASSLVASYYEQYF.

The chain joins TRBV2 to TRBJ2-5, with 8 bases lining up with TRBD2. Trimming took 8 bases from V and 7 from J; bases not matched to a gene: 9. Germline V CDR1 and CDR2: SNHLY, FYNNEI. This CDR3 has 13 residues. CDR3 amino acids: CASPGTRHGTQYF. As DNA, the CDR3 is TGTGCCAGCCCCGGGACTAGGCACGGGACCCAGTACTTC.

In its sample, this clonotype was seen a few times. This sequence joins TRBV10-3 and TRBJ2-3, with 10 bases identical to TRBD1. V lost 6 bases to trimming and J lost 2 bases; unmatched junction nucleotides: 2. The CDR3 totals 14 residues. From germline, CDR1 is ENHRY and CDR2 SYGVKD. CDR3 sequence reads: CAIRDRGTTDTQYF. The CDR3 region has the DNA TGTGCCATCAGGGACAGGGGGACCACAGATACGCAGTATTTT.

This sequence joins TRBV15 and TRBJ2-3, with D possibly TRBD1 on 5 matching bases. CDR3 size: 13 residues. Germline CDR1 and CDR2: LNHNV and YYDKDF (reference sequence). Trimming took 7 bases from V and 6 from J, leaving 14 bases between them. CDR3 in amino acids: CATTTLAGDTQYF. DNA for the CDR3: TGTGCCACCACGACCTTGGCAGGGGATACGCAGTATTTT.